The clone carrying this TCR beta chain was counted many times. Time point meaning: after trial treatment. Specified treatment: LDRT plus nivolumab, ipilimumab, low-dose cyclophosphamide and aspirin (RACIN trial). All of the donors were given nivolumab, ipilimumab, aspirin, low-dose cyclophosphamide and low-dose radiotherapy as part of RACIN, a single-arm trial. This sample is part of a study of low-dose radiotherapy and immunotherapy resistance in tumors. The germline CDR1 and CDR2 sequences are SNHLY and FYNNEI. This CDR3 spans 16 amino acids. The V and J ends lost 5 bases and 4 bases, in that order; junction bases with no gene match: 10. Gene-specific TRAV and TRBV primers were used for first-strand cDNA, covering alpha and beta chains. TCRs were put through approximately 21 PCR cycles of amplification with Phusion. A constant-region primer and the V-primer adapter served as the primer pair. TCRdb redid the calling of the reads with MiXCR, one entry per CDR3 protein. The data contain about 58,000 distinct CDR3 sequences, about 23% of them singletons.

Sequencing was performed on PBMCs, taken after low-dose radiotherapy plus immunotherapy. This clonotype originated in a male donor with prostate cancer. V and J are TRBV2 and TRBJ2-2, with TRBD2 matching 7 bases. This CDR3 reads CASSSGSGIGTGELFF. The CDR3 DNA reads as TGTGCCAGCAGTTCGGGCAGCGGGATAGGCACCGGGGAGCTGTTTTTT.